What follows are 11 T cell receptor beta chains derived from one specimen sequenced in a study of regulatory T cells in long-lasting Graves disease. The time point was: persistent/refractory GD, antithyroid drugs over 5 years with positive TRAb. Following extraction of RNA from PBMCs, that RNA was used to make the TCR library. Libraries of TCR beta came from iRepertoire HTBI primers plus Arm-PCR of CDR3 regions. TCRdb recomputed calls from the multiplex PCR reads with MiXCR, one row per CDR3 protein. The sample has about 470,000 distinct CDR3 sequences, roughly 21% seen once. The sequenced sample was peripheral blood mononuclear cells (PBMCs), obtained when the disease was refractory, from a patient treated with antithyroid drugs. Receptor source: a female donor with Graves disease.

This clonotype has a count of ten or more. The rearrangement links TRBV28 to TRBJ1-6; maybe TRBD1 (5 bases). CDR1 and CDR2 (germline): MDHEN, SYDVKM. The length of the CDR3 is 19 residues. The germline V and J ends were trimmed by 6 bases and 1 base, with 22 bases remaining between them. The CDR3 is CASSTPRFFGGSYNSPLHF. DNA of the CDR3: TGTGCCAGCAGCACTCCCCGTTTCTTTGGGGGGTCCTATAATTCACCCCTCCACTTT.

This clonotype was found many times. The V call is TRBV28, the J call TRBJ1-2; no reliable D call. The germline V gene has CDR1 MDHEN and CDR2 SYDVKM. V shed 7 bases and J shed 0 bases, with 9 bases lying between them. The CDR3 runs 13 residues. CDR3 DNA sequence: TGTGCCAGCAATGTTGGGACTAACTATGGCTACACCTTC. Amino acids: CASNVGTNYGYTF.

V is TRBV7-9 and J is TRBJ1-6; the D gene is possibly TRBD1 (6 bases). The CDR3 has 15 amino acids. Germline CDR1 and CDR2: SEHNR and FQNEAQ (reference sequence). Trimming removed 4 bases from V and 9 bases from J, with 16 bases in between. The CDR3: CASSSIQGPGSPLHF. CDR3 nucleotides: TGTGCCAGCAGCTCGATACAGGGTCCGGGTTCACCCCTCCACTTT. Full variable domain (missing parts from reference TRBV7-9 and TRBJ1-6): DTGVSQNPRHKITKRGQNVTFRCDPISEHNRLYWYRQTLGQGPEFLTYFQNEAQLEKSRLLSDRFSAERPKGSFSTLEIQRTEQGDSAMYLCASSSIQGPGSPLHFGNGTRLTVT.

The CDR3: CAWNGASNTEAFF. CDR3 nucleotides: TGTGCCTGGAACGGAGCTTCGAACACTGAAGCTTTCTTT. The rearrangement links TRBV30 to TRBJ1-1; D call uncertain. Germline CDR1 reads GTSNPN; CDR2 reads SVGIG (reference sequence). Trimming took off 4 bases at V and 1 base at J, with 10 bases between the two ends. This CDR3 is 13 amino acids long.

This clonotype was seen repeatedly, ten times or more. The V and J genes are TRBV10-2 and TRBJ1-4, with TRBD1 matching over 8 bases. Germline V gene data show CDR1 as WSHSY and CDR2 as SAAADI. V gave up 6 bases and J gave up 3 bases; unmatched junction bases: 3. The CDR3 covers 14 residues. Here the CDR3 DNA reads TGCGCCAGCAGAGGGACAGGAGCTAATGAAAAACTGTTTTTT. Protein product: CASRGTGANEKLFF.

This clonotype was found many times. The rearrangement links TRBV15 to TRBJ1-3; no clear D gene. Germline assignment: CDR1 LNHNV and CDR2 YYDKDF (reference sequence). This CDR3 comprises 18 residues. V was shortened by 2 bases and J by 1 base, with 18 bases between the two germline ends. The chain's CDR3 is CATSRFTEISTSGNTIYF. CDR3 DNA sequence: TGTGCCACCAGCAGATTCACAGAAATTAGCACGTCTGGAAACACCATATATTTT.

In its sample, this clonotype was seen many times. This chain uses TRBV7-9 with TRBJ1-6; the match to TRBD1 covers 8 bases. Trimming took 8 bases from V and 7 from J; bases not matched to a gene: 4. Looked up from germline, CDR1 is SEHNR and CDR2 is FQNEAQ (reference sequence). The CDR3 is made up of 13 amino acids. CDR3: CASEGQENSPLHF. In DNA form, the CDR3 reads TGTGCCAGCGAGGGACAGGAAAATTCACCCCTCCACTTT.

The table lists this clonotype with a few counts. V and J are TRBV5-1 and TRBJ2-7; D is possibly TRBD1 (6 bases). The CDR3 runs 14 residues. Per germline, CDR1 SGHRS and CDR2 YFSETQ. V was trimmed by 2 bases and J by 2 bases, leaving 11 bases between them. The CDR3 DNA sequence: TGCGCCAGCAGCTTACTAGAGGGGGCCTACGAGCAGTACTTC. Protein sequence: CASSLLEGAYEQYF.

In this sample, this clonotype turned up many times. The chain carries TRBV24-1 and TRBJ1-1; tentatively, D is TRBD1 (5 bases). Germline-derived CDR1 and CDR2 are KGHDR and SFDVKD. Trimming took off 4 bases at V and 3 bases at J, with 17 bases between the two ends. The CDR3 runs 16 residues. CDR3 coding DNA: TGTGCCACCAGTGACCGGGACCCTAGAGTAGACACTGAAGCTTTCTTT. The encoded protein is CATSDRDPRVDTEAFF.

V usage is TRBV6-1 and J usage is TRBJ1-1; D perhaps matches TRBD1 (5 bases). This CDR3 region has 13 residues. Trimming left V 6 bases short and J 7 bases short, with 15 bases between. CDR1 is MNHNS and CDR2 is SASEGT in the germline V gene. The DNA for the CDR3 is TGTGCCAGCAGACAGGACCCAAGATATGAAGCTTTCTTT. Translation gives CASRQDPRYEAFF.

V usage is TRBV7-9 and J usage is TRBJ2-7; 9 nucleotides match TRBD2. Germline V lookup: CDR1 SEHNR, CDR2 FQNEAQ (reference sequence). The CDR3 is made up of 15 amino acids. J gave up 3 bases and V 8 bases, and 11 bases lay outside the gene matches. CDR3 sequence: CASSPGASGNYEQYF. DNA for the CDR3: TGTGCCAGCTCACCGGGCGCTAGCGGGAACTACGAGCAGTACTTC.